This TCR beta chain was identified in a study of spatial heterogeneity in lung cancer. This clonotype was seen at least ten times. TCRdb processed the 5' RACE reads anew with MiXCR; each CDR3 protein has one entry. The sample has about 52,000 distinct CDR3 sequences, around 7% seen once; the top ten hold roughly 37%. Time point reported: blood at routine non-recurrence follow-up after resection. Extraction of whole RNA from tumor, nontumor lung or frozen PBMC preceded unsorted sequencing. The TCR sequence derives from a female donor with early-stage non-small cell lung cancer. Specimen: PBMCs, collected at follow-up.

This CDR3 is CSVGGQGETQYF. CDR3 sequence (DNA): TGCAGCGTTGGCGGACAGGGAGAGACCCAGTACTTC. The chain couples TRBV29-1 to TRBJ2-5, with 8 positions matching TRBD1. Germline lookup yields CDR1 SQVTM and CDR2 ANQGSEA. This CDR3 comprises 12 residues. V shed 4 bases and J 4 bases; nucleotides not matched to a gene: 2. The full variable domain, completed using reference TRBV29-1 and TRBJ2-5, is SAVISQKPSRDICQRGTSLTIQCQVDSQVTMMFWYRQQPGQSLTLIATANQGSEATYESGFVIDKFPISRPNLTFSTLTVSNMSPEDSSIYLCSVGGQGETQYFGPGTRLLVL.